This TCR beta chain derives from a study of T cells in tuberculosis. Overall study results and limits: A GMM-specific repertoire classifier reached about 90% accuracy, AUROC 0.85 to 0.95. The TCR-beta difference was not significant; alpha differences partly reflected length. Active tuberculosis TCR-alpha repertoires lay closer to GMM-specific TCRs than IGRA-negative controls, suggesting clonal expansion.

In regard to this clone: The antigen is unknown.

At study entry, adolescents had tuberculin skin tests and IGRA screening. This CDR3 is 14 amino acids long. Looked up from germline, CDR1 is SGHNT and CDR2 is YYREEE (reference sequence). V shed 2 bases, J shed 6 bases, and the junction held 6 bases outside the gene matches. Sequencing used immunoSEQ multiplex PCR; TCRdb keeps in-frame clones, though not all of them. Among about 30,000 clones, roughly 95% were seen once, and the ten largest hold 8%. The chain employs TRBV5-4 and TRBJ1-1; 8 nucleotides line up with TRBD1. The TCR sequence derives from a donor aged 10-35 years with latent tuberculosis or without tuberculosis infection. The sample comprised PBMCs. The CDR3 nucleotides read TGTGCCAGCAGCTTACAGGGGGAGAAGCCTGAAGCTTTCTTT. This codes for CASSLQGEKPEAFF.